These 32 T cell receptor beta chains were all obtained from the same sample, sequenced in a study of blood T cell repertoires in COVID-19. Repertoires were generated with immunoSEQ multiplex PCR, while TCRdb's copy carries only in-frame clones and drops some. The sample has over 200,000 clones, approximately 84% seen once; the top ten hold roughly 10%. Input material: peripheral blood. Receptors were obtained from a man aged 45-65 years with COVID-19, enrolled during active disease.

In DNA, the CDR3 is TGTGCCAGCAGCTCCCCCGGAGGGGCTGAGCAGTTCTTC. Amino acid sequence: CASSSPGGAEQFF. The chain uses TRBV7-9 and TRBJ2-1; D is possibly TRBD2 (6 bases). This CDR3 is built from 13 residues. The germline CDR1 and CDR2 sequences are SEHNR and FQNEAQ (reference sequence). The germline V and J ends were trimmed by 4 bases and 9 bases, with 13 bases remaining between them.

This clone was seen only once. The chain couples TRBV7-9 to TRBJ2-2; tentative D call: TRBD1 (6 bases). The germline gives CDR1 SEHNR, CDR2 FQNEAQ (reference sequence). The CDR3 has 17 amino acids. Trimming removed 5 bases from V and 0 bases from J, with 16 bases in between. CDR3 bases: TGTGCCAGCAGCCTCCCTACCGGGACATCGAACACCGGGGAGCTGTTTTTT. Amino acids: CASSLPTGTSNTGELFF. The full variable domain, with the rest looked up from reference TRBV7-9 and TRBJ2-2, is DTGVSQNPRHKITKRGQNVTFRCDPISEHNRLYWYRQTLGQGPEFLTYFQNEAQLEKSRLLSDRFSAERPKGSFSTLEIQRTEQGDSAMYLCASSLPTGTSNTGELFFGEGSRLTVL.

The CDR3 DNA is TGTGCCAGTAGCTCCCAGTGGGAGAGCTCCTACGAGCAGTACTTC. Amino acid sequence: CASSSQWESSYEQYF. The chain uses TRBV19 and TRBJ2-7, with a weak D call TRBD2 (5 bases). Germline CDR1 LNHDA, CDR2 SQIVND (reference sequence). The V end lost 6 bases, the J end lost 0 bases, and 15 bases lay between the germline ends. The CDR3 sequence is 15 residues long.

The CDR3 bases are TGTGCCAGTACCACGTCTCGGAACACCATATATTTT. This encodes CASTTSRNTIYF. The rearrangement uses TRBV19 and TRBJ1-3, with D unclear. Trimming cost V 7 bases and J 7 bases, with 11 bases left between them. CDR3 length: 12 amino acids. Looked up from germline, CDR1 is LNHDA and CDR2 is SQIVND (reference sequence).

Details on this clone: Additional DNA sequences in this sample encode the identical CDR3. V usage is TRBV4-3 and J usage is TRBJ1-4, with D possibly matching TRBD1 (5 bases). Trimming removed 0 bases at V and 7 bases at J, with 12 bases between. The CDR3 consists of 15 residues. The germline gives CDR1 LGHNA, CDR2 YSLEER. Written as DNA, the CDR3 is TGCGCCAGCAGCCAAGATAACCCTCAGGGTGAAAAACTGTTTTTT. Protein: CASSQDNPQGEKLFF.

The gene calls are TRBV9 and TRBJ2-7, with TRBD2 matching over 11 bases. V was clipped by 3 bases and J by 7 bases; unmatched bases: 9. Germline CDR1 is SGDLS and CDR2 is YYNGEE. CDR3 length equals 15 residues. CDR3 coding DNA: TGTGCCAGCAGCGAGGGACTAGCGGCGGTCGGGGAGCAGTACTTC. Its translation: CASSEGLAAVGEQYF. Full variable domain (remainder filled in from reference TRBV9 and TRBJ2-7): DSGVTQTPKHLITATGQRVTLRCSPRSGDLSVYWYQQSLDQGLQFLIQYYNGEERAKGNILERFSAQQFPDLHSELNLSSLELGDSALYFCASSEGLAAVGEQYFGPGTRLTVT.

The genes are TRBV23-1 and TRBJ2-1, with a tentative D call TRBD1 (5 bases). TRBV23-1 is reported as an ORF; its role is uncertain. The CDR3 length is 14 residues. Trimming stripped 3 bases from V and 2 bases from J, with 8 bases between. CDR3 sequence (DNA): TGCGCCAGCAGTCACGACAGAACCTACAATGAGCAGTTCTTC. This translates into CASSHDRTYNEQFF.

The chain is built from TRBV12-3 or TRBV12-4 and TRBJ1-2, with D unresolved. The CDR3 runs to 13 residues. Trimming stripped 3 bases from V and 3 bases from J, with 8 bases between. This chain's CDR3 is CASSFYVYYGYTF. The CDR3 DNA reads TGTGCCAGCAGTTTCTATGTATACTATGGCTACACCTTC.

This chain connects TRBV19 to TRBJ1-2; 8 nucleotides match TRBD1. CDR1 and CDR2 (germline): LNHDA, SQIVND (reference sequence). The CDR3 is 11 residues long. The junction had 2 bases not matched to a gene; V was cut back by 7 bases and J by 7 bases. The CDR3 protein is CASNTGGGYTF. CDR3 in DNA: TGTGCCAGTAACACAGGGGGTGGCTACACCTTC. Combining the CDR3 with reference TRBV19 and TRBJ1-2 gives the whole variable domain DGGITQSPKYLFRKEGQNVTLSCEQNLNHDAMYWYRQDPGQGLRLIYYSQIVNDFQKGDIAEGYSVSREKKESFPLTVTSAQKNPTAFYLCASNTGGGYTFGSGTRLTVV.

This clone was counted between two and nine times. The chain recombines TRBV28 with TRBJ1-1; 8 bases are shared with TRBD1. V lost 5 bases, J lost 3 bases, and 8 bases stayed unmatched. The CDR3 contains 15 residues. The germline CDR1 and CDR2 sequences are MDHEN and SYDVKM. The CDR3 loop reads CASSLYDRGDTEAFF. CDR3 DNA sequence: TGTGCCAGCAGTCTCTATGACAGGGGAGACACTGAAGCTTTCTTT.

This rearrangement joins TRBV3-1 (or the pseudogene TRBV3-2) to TRBJ2-3; D might be TRBD1 (6 bases). Trimming pared 4 bases from V and 0 bases from J, leaving 14 bases between. Germline V gene lookup returns CDR1 LGHDT and CDR2 YNNKEL (reference sequence). This CDR3 region has 16 residues. CDR3 protein: CASSPRSGQSTDTQYF. CDR3 in DNA: TGTGCCAGCAGCCCCCGCTCCGGACAGAGCACAGATACGCAGTATTTT.

The chain carries TRBV7-2 and TRBJ1-6; 7 bases are a match to TRBD1. Germline V gene sequence: CDR1 SGHTA, CDR2 FQGNSA. The CDR3 loop spans 15 amino acids. Trimming at V came to 4 bases and at J to 7 bases, leaving 7 bases not matched to a gene. CDR3 in amino acids: CASSSRQGFNSPLHF. CDR3 DNA: TGTGCCAGCAGCTCCCGACAGGGTTTCAATTCACCCCTCCACTTT.

The genes are TRBV7-6 and TRBJ1-1; 7 nucleotides align to TRBD1. J gave up 1 base and V 1 base, and 0 bases lay outside the gene matches. The V gene's germline CDR1 is SGHVS and CDR2 FNYEAQ. The CDR3 has 14 amino acids. Here the CDR3 reads CASSLGQGNTEAFF. The CDR3 region has the DNA TGTGCCAGCAGCTTAGGACAGGGGAACACTGAAGCTTTCTTT.

This sequence joins TRBV11-3 and TRBJ2-2, with D perhaps TRBD2 (5 bases). This CDR3 is 13 amino acids long. Trimming shortened V by 5 bases and J by 5 bases, and 9 bases separated the two germline ends. Germline CDR1 is SGHNT and CDR2 is YENEEA. As DNA, the CDR3 is TGTGCCAGCAGCCAAACGGGAACCGGGGAGCTGTTTTTT. As protein: CASSQTGTGELFF. Full variable domain (missing parts from reference TRBV11-3 and TRBJ2-2): EAGVVQSPRYKIIEKKQPVAFWCNPISGHNTLYWYLQNLGQGPELLIRYENEEAVDDSQLPKDRFSAERLKGVDSTLKIQPAELGDSAVYLCASSQTGTGELFFGEGSRLTVL.

V and J are TRBV12-3 or TRBV12-4 and TRBJ2-6; D is unresolved. Trimming pared 5 bases from V and 11 bases from J, leaving 13 bases between. The CDR3 runs to 13 residues. The CDR3 region is CASSNTISDVLTF. In DNA form, the CDR3 reads TGTGCCAGCAGTAACACGATTTCTGACGTCCTGACTTTC.

The chain recombines TRBV28 with TRBJ1-1, with D unresolved. Germline V lookup: CDR1 MDHEN, CDR2 SYDVKM. This CDR3 comprises 14 residues. The V end lost 0 bases, the J end lost 5 bases, and 10 bases lay between the germline ends. In nucleotides, the CDR3 is TGTGCCAGCAGTTTATGGGAGGGAGGGACTGAAGCTTTCTTT. The encoded protein is CASSLWEGGTEAFF.

The chain joins TRBV14 to TRBJ2-7; 10 nucleotides agree with TRBD1. This CDR3 has 14 residues. Trimming cost V 4 bases and J 2 bases; bases outside gene matches: 2. The germline CDR1 and CDR2 sequences are SGHDN and FVKESK. The CDR3 sequence: CASSPTGGPYEQYF. The CDR3 bases are TGTGCCAGCAGCCCGACAGGGGGCCCCTACGAGCAGTACTTC. The whole variable domain, remainder taken from reference TRBV14 and TRBJ2-7, is EAGVTQFPSHSVIEKGQTVTLRCDPISGHDNLYWYRRVMGKEIKFLLHFVKESKQDESGMPNNRFLAERTGGTYSTLKVQPAELEDSGVYFCASSPTGGPYEQYFGPGTRLTVT.

The chain links TRBV5-1 to TRBJ1-4, with D maybe TRBD1 (5 bases). Per germline, CDR1 SGHRS and CDR2 YFSETQ. The CDR3 loop spans 15 amino acids. Trimming stripped 5 bases from V and 0 bases from J, with 11 bases between. CDR3 loop: CASSPGGATNEKLFF. The CDR3 nucleotides are TGCGCCAGCAGTCCAGGAGGGGCAACTAATGAAAAACTGTTTTTT.

This rearrangement joins TRBV7-9 to TRBJ1-4, with a possible D match to TRBD1 (6 bases). Trimming shortened V by 5 bases and J by 4 bases, and 11 bases separated the two germline ends. CDR3 length equals 14 residues. Germline loops: CDR1 SEHNR, CDR2 FQNEAQ (reference sequence). The CDR3 nucleotides read TGTGCCAGCAGCCAAGGGACAAATAATGAAAAACTGTTTTTT. This gives the protein CASSQGTNNEKLFF.

This clone has more than one count but fewer than ten. This chain uses TRBV5-6 with TRBJ1-5; D not certain. The CDR3 has 16 residues. Trimming removed 1 base from V and 7 bases from J, with 18 bases in between. From germline, CDR1 is SGHDT and CDR2 YYEEEE. As DNA, the CDR3 is TGTGCCAGCAGCTTGTGGGGAGGCACTAAGGAGCAGCCCCAGCATTTT. Translating gives CASSLWGGTKEQPQHF.

This clone was seen only a few times. The genes are TRBV7-9 and TRBJ2-7; 7 bases are a match to TRBD2. CDR3 length: 16 amino acids. Germline V gene lookup returns CDR1 SEHNR and CDR2 FQNEAQ (reference sequence). With V trimmed by 5 bases and J by 2 bases, 12 bases remained unmatched. CDR3 nucleotides: TGTGCCAGCAGCCCAGCGGCGGGGGTAGTCACCTACGAGCAGTACTTC. It codes for CASSPAAGVVTYEQYF.

J is TRBJ2-1 and V is TRBV9; 8 nucleotides align to TRBD2. The germline gives CDR1 SGDLS, CDR2 YYNGEE. The CDR3 loop spans 16 amino acids. V lost 0 bases and J lost 9; bases outside the gene matches: 11. The CDR3 sequence is CASSVVSGGRSGEQFF. The CDR3 coding sequence is TGTGCCAGCAGCGTAGTGTCGGGGGGGCGCTCAGGTGAGCAGTTCTTC.

This sequence joins TRBV14 and TRBJ2-2, with D unresolved. The V end was cut by 3 bases, the J end by 4 bases, with 9 bases between. Looked up from germline, CDR1 is SGHDN and CDR2 is FVKESK. The CDR3 is made up of 14 amino acids. The CDR3 sequence: CASSHRSVTGELFF. The CDR3 nucleotides are TGTGCCAGCAGCCATCGGTCCGTCACCGGGGAGCTGTTTTTT.

The genes are TRBV7-3 and TRBJ2-1, with 7 bases identical to TRBD2. The V gene's germline CDR1 is SGHTA and CDR2 FQGTGA. This CDR3 region has 15 residues. V shed 1 base and J 7 bases; nucleotides not matched to a gene: 7. CDR3 residues: CASSLSLAVMNEQFF. For the CDR3, the DNA is TGTGCCAGCAGCTTAAGTCTAGCGGTCATGAATGAGCAGTTCTTC.

The chain combines TRBV5-1 with TRBJ2-5, with 10 bases lining up with TRBD2. Germline assignment: CDR1 SGHRS and CDR2 YFSETQ. Germline trimming cut 2 bases from V and 5 bases from J; bases unmatched to any gene: 9. The CDR3 is 16 residues long. The DNA of the CDR3 is TGCGCCAGCAGCTTAGAAGCGGGAGGGCCCCGGGAGACCCAGTACTTC. Protein sequence: CASSLEAGGPRETQYF.

The chain is built from TRBV7-9 and TRBJ1-1; D is unresolved. The CDR3 consists of 13 residues. Germline V gene sequence: CDR1 SEHNR, CDR2 FQNEAQ (reference sequence). Trimming shortened V by 4 bases and J by 5 bases, and 11 bases separated the two germline ends. The CDR3 is CASSSLSETEAFF. For the CDR3, the DNA is TGTGCCAGCAGCTCTCTTTCCGAGACTGAAGCTTTCTTT. The whole variable domain, remainder taken from reference TRBV7-9 and TRBJ1-1, is DTGVSQNPRHKITKRGQNVTFRCDPISEHNRLYWYRQTLGQGPEFLTYFQNEAQLEKSRLLSDRFSAERPKGSFSTLEIQRTEQGDSAMYLCASSSLSETEAFFGQGTRLTVV.

This clone was recorded only once. This rearrangement joins TRBV6-5 to TRBJ2-5, with D possibly being TRBD2 (5 bases). With 0 bases removed from V and 2 bases from J, the gap between germline ends came to 10 bases. Germline values: CDR1 MNHEY, CDR2 SVGAGI. The CDR3 length is 15 residues. The CDR3 region has the DNA TGTGCCAGCAGTTACTCCCCCGGAGGACAAGAGACCCAGTACTTC. Translation gives CASSYSPGGQETQYF.

V is TRBV10-3 and J is TRBJ2-6; D is unclear. The ends were cut back, 3 bases at V and 1 base at J, with 7 bases in the middle. Germline CDR1 and CDR2: ENHRY and SYGVKD. CDR3 length: 15 residues. CDR3 DNA sequence: TGTGCCATCAGTGACTATTTATCTGGGGCCAACGTCCTGACTTTC. Residues: CAISDYLSGANVLTF.

The J gene is TRBJ2-7, the V gene TRBV27, with 7 nucleotides matching TRBD2. The CDR3 length is 12 residues. Trimming cost V 4 bases and J 3 bases; bases outside gene matches: 0. CDR1 is MNHEY and CDR2 is SMNVEV in the germline V gene (reference sequence). CDR3 in DNA: TGTGCCAGCAGTTCGGGGGGCTACGAGCAGTACTTC. Amino acids: CASSSGGYEQYF.

The chain has TRBV7-3 and TRBJ2-1, with 9 bases matching TRBD2. J was trimmed by 6 bases and V by 3 bases; bases with no gene match: 9. The CDR3 is 16 amino acids. Germline V lookup: CDR1 SGHTA, CDR2 FQGTGA. CDR3 DNA: TGTGCCAGCAGCTTTCGCGGGGGGGGGCGCACCAATGAGCAGTTCTTC. Its protein is CASSFRGGGRTNEQFF. The entire variable domain, with the rest obtained from reference TRBV7-3 and TRBJ2-1, is as follows: GAGVSQTPSNKVTEKGKYVELRCDPISGHTALYWYRQSLGQGPEFLIYFQGTGAADDSGLPNDRFFAVRPEGSVSTLKIQRTERGDSAVYLCASSFRGGGRTNEQFFGPGTRLTVL.

The genes are TRBV2 and TRBJ1-1; 8 nucleotides agree with TRBD1. Germline CDR1 reads SNHLY; CDR2 reads FYNNEI. V shed 8 bases, J shed 1 base, and the junction held 6 bases outside the gene matches. This CDR3 has 14 residues. The CDR3 sequence: CASRQGAQNTEAFF. The CDR3 nucleotides read TGTGCCAGCCGGCAGGGGGCTCAGAACACTGAAGCTTTCTTT.

The V gene is TRBV24-1, the J gene TRBJ2-4; D call uncertain. V was trimmed by 3 bases and J by 9 bases, leaving 17 bases between them. Germline V lookup: CDR1 KGHDR, CDR2 SFDVKD. This CDR3 contains 15 residues. The chain's CDR3 is CATSDGRAVPAIQYF. CDR3 in DNA: TGTGCCACCAGTGATGGTCGCGCGGTCCCTGCCATTCAGTACTTC.